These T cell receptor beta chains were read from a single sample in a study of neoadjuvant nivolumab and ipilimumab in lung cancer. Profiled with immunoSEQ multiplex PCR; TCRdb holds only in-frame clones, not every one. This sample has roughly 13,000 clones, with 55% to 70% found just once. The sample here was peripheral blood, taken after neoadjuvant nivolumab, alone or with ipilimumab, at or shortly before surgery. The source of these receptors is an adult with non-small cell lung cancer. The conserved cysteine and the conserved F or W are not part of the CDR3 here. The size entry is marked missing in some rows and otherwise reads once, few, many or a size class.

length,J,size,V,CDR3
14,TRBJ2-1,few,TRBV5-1,ASSLELAGSRNEQF
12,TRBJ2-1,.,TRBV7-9,ASSLGGLAAEQF
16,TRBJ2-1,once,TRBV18,ASSPPGAELAGYNEQF
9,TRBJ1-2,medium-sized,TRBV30,AWVGRAGYT
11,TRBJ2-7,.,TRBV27,ASSLAGPYEQY
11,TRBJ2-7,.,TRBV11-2,ASSLVDSYEQY
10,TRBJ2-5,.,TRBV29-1,SVLPQSGTQY
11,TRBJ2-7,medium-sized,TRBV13,ASSLRTVYEQY
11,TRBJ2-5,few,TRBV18,ASSPGHWETQY
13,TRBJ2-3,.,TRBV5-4,ASTKWTGRADTQY
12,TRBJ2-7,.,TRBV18,ASSVGGGSYEQY
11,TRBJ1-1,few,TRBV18,ASSPPLNTEAF
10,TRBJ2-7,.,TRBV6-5,ASSPGQGRQY
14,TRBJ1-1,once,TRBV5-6,ASSPQAGAGTTEAF
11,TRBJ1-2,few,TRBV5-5,ASSPVRGNGYT
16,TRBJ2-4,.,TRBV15,ATSRPRLAEFFKNIQY
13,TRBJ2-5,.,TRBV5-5,ASSLAPGIEETQY
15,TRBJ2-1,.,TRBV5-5,ASSLGAGGASYNEQF
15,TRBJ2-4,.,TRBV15,ATSRAGLAGQVNIQY
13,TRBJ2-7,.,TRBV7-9,ASSFSSGLLYEQY
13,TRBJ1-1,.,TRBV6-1,AIPPRTGMNTEAF
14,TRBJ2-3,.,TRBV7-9,ASSAVPAKSADTQY